The 25 T cell receptor beta chains below were found in one sample sequenced in a study of shared clonotypes between healthy human individuals. Terminally differentiated effector memory CD45RA+ cells were excluded by CCR7 positive selection of CD45RO-negative cells. Method: immunoSEQ multiplex PCR; TCRdb's copy keeps in-frame clones and lacks some. The sample has around 2.1 million clones; roughly 91% are singletons. The source material was naive CD8+ T cells from PBMCs. The receptors originated from a man aged 18-30 years in good health. Some clones in this sample may be carry-over from other donors' samples.

A remark on this clone: One end of the junction is discordant with germline, which a read error may explain. The chain is built from TRBV6-1 and TRBJ1-2; a possible D gene is TRBD1 (6 bases). Germline V gene sequence: CDR1 MNHNS, CDR2 SASEGT. The CDR3 runs 15 residues. The CDR3 DNA reads as TGTGCCAGCGGTGAGGACAGCCATTCTAACTATGGCTACACCTTC. Amino acid sequence: CASGEDSHSNYGYTF.

J is TRBJ2-2 and V is TRBV11-3; 10 bases line up with TRBD2. J lost 0 bases, V lost 5 bases, and 6 bases had no gene match. Germline lookup yields CDR1 SGHNT and CDR2 YENEEA. This CDR3 spans 17 amino acids. The CDR3 reads CASSPRTSGTNTGELFF. The CDR3 DNA is TGTGCCAGCAGCCCACGGACTAGCGGCACGAACACCGGGGAGCTGTTTTTT.

Regarding this clone: The same CDR3 is also encoded by other DNA sequences in this sample. J is TRBJ2-3 and V is TRBV6-4; D is unclear. Germline CDR1 reads MRHNA; CDR2 reads SNTAGT. The V and J ends lost 0 bases and 0 bases respectively, with 7 bases between them. This CDR3 comprises 15 residues. This chain's CDR3 is CASSDSGGSTDTQYF. The CDR3 DNA sequence: TGTGCCAGCAGTGACTCTGGCGGTAGCACAGATACGCAGTATTTT.

The V call is TRBV28, the J call TRBJ1-1, with D unresolved. The germline CDR1 and CDR2 sequences are MDHEN and SYDVKM. Trimming stripped 6 bases from V and 2 bases from J, with 16 bases between. The CDR3 totals 15 residues. CDR3 sequence (DNA): TGTGCCAGCAGACTGTTGGAGGTAATCAACACTGAAGCTTTCTTT. Its protein is CASRLLEVINTEAFF.

The chain has TRBV2 and TRBJ2-7; no definite D call. In germline, CDR1 is SNHLY, CDR2 FYNNEI. V lost 5 bases to trimming and J lost 5 bases, with 16 bases between them. There are 14 residues in the CDR3. Written as DNA, the CDR3 is TGTGCCAGCAGTTACGAACCCGGATCCCACGAGCAGTACTTC. Translating it yields CASSYEPGSHEQYF.

The rearrangement links TRBV6-5 to TRBJ2-4; no reliable D call. V was trimmed by 6 bases and J by 8 bases, leaving 17 bases between them. The CDR3 consists of 14 residues. CDR1 is MNHEY and CDR2 is SVGAGI in the germline V gene. The CDR3 here is CASRYGPPGDIQYF. CDR3 nucleotide sequence: TGTGCCAGCAGGTATGGACCGCCCGGAGACATTCAGTACTTC.

The chain recombines TRBV6-5 with TRBJ2-1; 12 nucleotides agree with TRBD1. CDR1 and CDR2 (germline): MNHEY, SVGAGI. The CDR3 totals 14 residues. V trimming: 5 bases; J trimming: 8 bases; junction bases outside the gene matches: 4. DNA of the CDR3: TGTGCCAGCAGTGGGACAGGGGGCAGGGATGAGCAGTTCTTC. Protein: CASSGTGGRDEQFF.

As DNA, the CDR3 is TGTGCCAGCATACCTGGGGTCGATCAGCCCCAGCATTTT. As protein: CASIPGVDQPQHF. The V and J genes are TRBV6-6 and TRBJ1-5; D gene unclear. V lost 7 bases, J lost 5 bases, and 12 bases lay in between. The CDR3 loop spans 13 amino acids. Germline CDR1 MNHNY, CDR2 SVGAGI (reference sequence).

V gene TRBV27 combines with J gene TRBJ2-4; 8 nucleotides align to TRBD1. V lost 3 bases and J lost 5; bases outside the gene matches: 6. Germline values: CDR1 MNHEY, CDR2 SMNVEV (reference sequence). The CDR3 is made up of 15 amino acids. Here the CDR3 reads CASSFEGQGQNIQYF. DNA for the CDR3: TGTGCCAGCAGTTTCGAAGGACAGGGCCAAAACATTCAGTACTTC.

This chain uses TRBV6-6 with TRBJ1-1, with TRBD1 as a possible D gene (5 bases). Trimming removed 2 bases from V and 4 bases from J, with 8 bases in between. This CDR3 has 13 residues. CDR1 and CDR2 from the germline V gene are MNHNY and SVGAGI (reference sequence). In DNA form, the CDR3 reads TGTGCCAGCAGTTACAGTGGGACCACTGAAGCTTTCTTT. The encoded protein is CASSYSGTTEAFF.

The genes are TRBV27 and TRBJ2-7; TRBD1 matches at 7 bases. There are 15 residues in the CDR3. Germline CDR1 and CDR2: MNHEY and SMNVEV (reference sequence). V shed 3 bases and J 1 base; nucleotides not matched to a gene: 6. CDR3 DNA: TGTGCCAGCAGTTTGGGACAGACCATGTCCTACGAGCAGTACTTC. Translated, it gives CASSLGQTMSYEQYF.

This chain links TRBV7-3 with TRBJ2-1, with 9 positions matching TRBD1. Trimming removed 5 bases from V and 8 bases from J; junction bases left unmatched: 7. In germline, CDR1 is SGHTA, CDR2 FQGTGA. CDR3 length equals 14 residues. The CDR3 region is CASSPGQGRYEQFF. As DNA, the CDR3 is TGTGCCAGCAGCCCTGGACAGGGGAGGTATGAGCAGTTCTTC.

The gene calls are TRBV5-8 and TRBJ1-1; TRBD1 matches 7 bases. Germline CDR1 and CDR2: SGHTS and YDEGEE. This CDR3 is built from 13 residues. Trimming took 5 bases from V and 7 from J; bases not matched to a gene: 8. The CDR3 loop is CASRGLTGIEAFF. The DNA for the CDR3 is TGTGCCAGCAGAGGTTTGACAGGGATTGAAGCTTTCTTT.

V gene TRBV2 combines with J gene TRBJ1-5, with D uncertain. The V gene lost 2 bases and the J gene lost 5 bases, with 4 bases spanning the gap. CDR1 SNHLY and CDR2 FYNNEI come from the germline V gene. This CDR3 is built from 12 residues. The CDR3 DNA reads TGTGCCAGCAGTGAACTTTATCAGCCCCAGCATTTT. This codes for CASSELYQPQHF.

The chain joins TRBV27 to TRBJ2-3, with TRBD2 as a possible D gene (6 bases). The V gene's germline CDR1 is MNHEY and CDR2 SMNVEV (reference sequence). V lost 4 bases and J 1 base, leaving 12 bases between the germline ends. The CDR3 is 15 residues long. Here the CDR3 reads CASSSVAARTDTQYF. The CDR3 DNA is TGTGCCAGCAGTTCCGTAGCGGCCCGCACAGATACGCAGTATTTT.

J is TRBJ1-2 and V is TRBV5-1; TRBD1 might be the D (5 bases). The CDR3 covers 15 residues. The V gene lost 1 base and the J gene lost 4 bases, with 14 bases spanning the gap. Germline V lookup: CDR1 SGHRS, CDR2 YFSETQ. The CDR3 sequence is CASSLMGTDTYGYTF. The CDR3, as DNA: TGCGCCAGCAGCTTGATGGGTACGGACACCTATGGCTACACCTTC.

V and J are TRBV5-4 and TRBJ1-1; 7 nucleotides align to TRBD1. This CDR3 is 16 amino acids long. In germline, CDR1 is SGHNT, CDR2 YYREEE (reference sequence). The V and J ends lost 0 bases and 5 bases, in that order; junction bases with no gene match: 10. In DNA, the CDR3 is TGTGCCAGCAGCTTGGGTGTGGTATTGGGACAGACTGAAGCTTTCTTT. Translated, it gives CASSLGVVLGQTEAFF.

This rearrangement joins TRBV4-3 to TRBJ2-3; 8 bases fit TRBD2. The ends lost 4 bases at V and 3 bases at J; junction bases unmatched: 6. Germline V gene lookup returns CDR1 LGHNA and CDR2 YSLEER. This CDR3 region has 15 residues. The CDR3: CASSLRLARTDTQYF. The CDR3 region has the DNA TGCGCCAGCAGCCTCAGACTAGCGAGAACAGATACGCAGTATTTT.

V gene TRBV28 combines with J gene TRBJ1-2; 7 bases line up with TRBD1. The V segment lost 4 bases and the J segment 0 bases; nucleotides outside the gene matches: 8. This CDR3 spans 16 amino acids. CDR1 and CDR2 (germline): MDHEN, SYDVKM. CDR3: CASSSHLQGANYGYTF. Written as DNA, the CDR3 is TGTGCCAGCAGTTCCCACCTCCAGGGGGCTAACTATGGCTACACCTTC.

This chain uses TRBV9 with TRBJ1-3; TRBD1 aligns across 8 bases. V lost 9 bases to trimming and J lost 0 bases; unmatched junction nucleotides: 5. CDR1 is SGDLS, CDR2 YYNGEE, per germline. CDR3 size: 14 residues. CDR3 in amino acids: CATSTGGSGNTIYF. The CDR3 DNA follows: TGTGCCACTTCTACAGGGGGCTCTGGAAACACCATATATTTT. Using reference TRBV9 and TRBJ1-3 for the parts outside the CDR3, the full variable domain is DSGVTQTPKHLITATGQRVTLRCSPRSGDLSVYWYQQSLDQGLQFLIQYYNGEERAKGNILERFSAQQFPDLHSELNLSSLELGDSALYFCATSTGGSGNTIYFGEGSWLTVV.

CDR3 region: CASSQQGWSYEQYF. In nucleotides, the CDR3 is TGTGCCAGCAGTCAGCAGGGGTGGTCCTACGAGCAGTACTTC. This chain connects TRBV27 to TRBJ2-7; TRBD1 might be the D (6 bases). CDR1 MNHEY and CDR2 SMNVEV come from the germline V gene (reference sequence). The V end lost 5 bases, the J end lost 1 base, and 12 bases lay between the germline ends. CDR3 length equals 14 residues.

This chain links TRBV19 with TRBJ1-1; D is ambiguous. Germline loops: CDR1 LNHDA, CDR2 SQIVND (reference sequence). V lost 3 bases and J 1 base, leaving 12 bases between the germline ends. The CDR3 is 15 residues long. CDR3 DNA sequence: TGTGCCAGTAGTATTGGCGCAGGAGCGAACACTGAAGCTTTCTTT. It specifies CASSIGAGANTEAFF.

On this clone itself: The identical CDR3 is also encoded by other nucleotide sequences in the sample. V and J are TRBV7-9 and TRBJ1-2; D might be TRBD1 (5 bases). Germline assignment: CDR1 SEHNR and CDR2 FQNEAQ (reference sequence). V was shortened by 1 base and J by 7 bases, with 7 bases between the two germline ends. CDR3 size: 12 residues. The CDR3 DNA reads TGTGCCAGCAGCTTAGGAGGGGCTGGCTACACCTTC. It specifies CASSLGGAGYTF.

This chain joins TRBV27 and TRBJ2-5; D gene ambiguous. The CDR3 length is 15 residues. From germline, CDR1 is MNHEY and CDR2 SMNVEV (reference sequence). Trimming cost V 5 bases and J 2 bases, with 15 bases left between them. CDR3 sequence (DNA): TGTGCCAGCAGTCCCCGGACCGGATGGCAAGAGACCCAGTACTTC. Protein sequence: CASSPRTGWQETQYF.

This clone has just a few counts. The same CDR3 can be traced to other DNA sequences in this sample. The J gene is TRBJ1-1, the V gene TRBV6-5; tentative D call: TRBD1 (5 bases). There are 13 residues in the CDR3. Germline loops: CDR1 MNHEY, CDR2 SVGAGI. V lost 2 bases to trimming and J lost 3 bases, with 7 bases between them. CDR3: CASSYVGDTEAFF. The CDR3 DNA follows: TGTGCCAGCAGTTACGTGGGGGACACTGAAGCTTTCTTT.